These T cell receptor beta chains were read from a single sample in a study of blood T cell repertoires in COVID-19. Generated by immunoSEQ multiplex PCR, the TCRdb table keeps only in-frame clones and is missing some. The repertoire consists of about 270,000 clones, with approximately 86% occurring once and the leading ten covering approximately 2.6%. Sequences were obtained from PBMCs or T cells enriched from blood (not recorded which). These TCRs come from a woman younger than 35 who had recovered from COVID-19. CDR3s include the opening cysteine and the closing phenylalanine or tryptophan. D genes are given only for firm matches. Some rows mark clone size as missing; the rest say once, few, many or name a class of expanded clone.

j_call	clone_size	v_call	d_call	cdr3_nt	cdr3_aa
TRBJ1-3	many	TRBV30	-	TGTGCCTGGAGCTTCCCAGTGGGAAACACCATATATTTT	CAWSFPVGNTIYF
TRBJ1-6	-	TRBV27	-	TGTGCCAGCAGTTACCTACAGGTCTCCTATAATTCACCCCTCCACTTT	CASSYLQVSYNSPLHF
TRBJ2-4	-	TRBV12-5	TRBD1	TGTGCTAGTGCCCCGTCCGGGACAGGGGTAGCCAAAAACATTCAGTACTTC	CASAPSGTGVAKNIQYF
TRBJ1-1	-	TRBV3-1/TRBV3-2	-	TGTGCCAGCAGCCAAGATGGGGGAGGGTCTACTAGGGACACTGAAGCTTTCTTT	CASSQDGGGSTRDTEAFF
TRBJ1-5	few	TRBV4-1	TRBD1	TGCGCCAGCGCGACAGGGTATTATCAGCCCCAGCATTTT	CASATGYYQPQHF
TRBJ1-6	-	TRBV28	TRBD1	TGTGCCAGCAGTTTCGGAGGACAGGGAGGATTGGGAATCTATAATTCACCCCTCCACTTT	CASSFGGQGGLGIYNSPLHF
TRBJ2-7	-	TRBV28	-	TGTGCCAGCAGTACTTACCCTCAGGGATACGAGCAGTACTTC	CASSTYPQGYEQYF
TRBJ1-3	-	TRBV29-1	TRBD1	TGCAGCGCCCGACAGGGAAATGGAAACACCATATATTTT	CSARQGNGNTIYF
TRBJ1-3	few	TRBV7-2	TRBD1	TGTGCCAGCAGCTTAAAAGCAGGGGGATTGGCTGGAAACACCATATATTTT	CASSLKAGGLAGNTIYF
TRBJ2-3	-	TRBV19	-	TGTGCCAGTAGTACTGGGCGGGGACCAGATACGCAGTATTTT	CASSTGRGPDTQYF
TRBJ2-3	-	TRBV21-1	-	TGTGCCAGCAGCCCCCCGGGCACCGGGGGACAGGGGCTTCGGGATACGCAGTATTTT	CASSPPGTGGQGLRDTQYF
TRBJ2-2	-	TRBV4-2	TRBD2	TGTGCCAGCAGCCCACTAGCGGGGGGGCTCGCCGGGGAGCTGTTTTTT	CASSPLAGGLAGELFF
TRBJ2-1	-	TRBV4-3	TRBD2	TGCGCCAGCAGCCAAGATAGGCTAGCGGGGGGTATTTACAATGAGCAGTTCTTC	CASSQDRLAGGIYNEQFF
TRBJ2-7	-	TRBV6-2/TRBV6-3	TRBD2	TGTGCCAGCAGTTACTCCCTCCCTAGCGGGGGCTACGAGCAGTACTTC	CASSYSLPSGGYEQYF
TRBJ2-6	-	TRBV2	TRBD1	TGTGCCAGCAGTCTAGATCATTTGGGGGGACAGGGCCTCTCTGGGGCCAACGTCCTGACTTTC	CASSLDHLGGQGLSGANVLTF
TRBJ1-2	once	TRBV25-1	-	TGTGCCAGCAGTGGGACTAGGGGGGGAGAGTTAGCTAACTATGGCTACACCTTC	CASSGTRGGELANYGYTF
TRBJ1-1	-	TRBV7-8	TRBD1	TGTGCCAGCAGCGCACCGGGACAGGGGACTGAAGCTTTCTTT	CASSAPGQGTEAFF
TRBJ1-2	-	TRBV5-6	-	TGTGCCAGCAGCCCGACGGGGACTCCTAACTATGGCTACACCTTC	CASSPTGTPNYGYTF
TRBJ2-7	-	TRBV18	-	TGTGCCAGCTCCGCGACAGGTCGTGACGCGTACGAGCAGTACTTC	CASSATGRDAYEQYF
TRBJ1-2	-	TRBV7-9	TRBD1	TGTGCCAGCAGCTTAGGTGGTAGGGGGCGGAACGGCTACACCTTC	CASSLGGRGRNGYTF
TRBJ2-5	once	TRBV15	TRBD2	TGTGCCACCAGCAGAGGAGTAGCGGGGTCGGAGACCCAGTACTTC	CATSRGVAGSETQYF
TRBJ2-3	-	TRBV20-1	TRBD2	TGCAGTGCTAGTCCGGGACTAGCGGGAGCCCACACAGATACGCAGTATTTT	CSASPGLAGAHTDTQYF
TRBJ2-6	-	TRBV7-9	-	TGTGCCAGCAGCTTCGGGGGTTCTGGGGCCAACGTCCTGACTTTC	CASSFGGSGANVLTF
TRBJ2-7	-	TRBV2	-	TGTGCCAGCAGTGAAATTGTAGGACAGCTAGAGTACTTC	CASSEIVGQLEYF
TRBJ1-2	-	TRBV11-3	-	TGTGCCAGCAGCCGTCAGGCCTGGGGCTACACCTTC	CASSRQAWGYTF
TRBJ1-1	-	TRBV6-5	TRBD1	TGTGCCAGCAGTTACACAGGGGCAAACACTGAAGCTTTCTTT	CASSYTGANTEAFF
TRBJ1-5	-	TRBV30	TRBD1	TGTGCCCTGGATTCAGGGGGGAATCAGCCCCAGCATTTT	CALDSGGNQPQHF
TRBJ2-3	-	TRBV5-1	-	TGCGCCAGCAGCTTAACACTCCAGGGTAGCACAGATACGCAGTATTTT	CASSLTLQGSTDTQYF
TRBJ2-2	-	TRBV15	-	TGTGCCACCAGCAGAGGTCGAGAGGCCGGGGAGCTGTTTTTT	CATSRGREAGELFF
TRBJ1-1	-	TRBV3-1/TRBV3-2	-	TGTGCCAGCAGCCGAGGCTTTAACACTGAAGCTTTCTTT	CASSRGFNTEAFF
TRBJ1-4	-	TRBV9	TRBD1	TGTGCCAGCAGCGTACGGACAGGGGAAGGAGAAAAACTGTTTTTT	CASSVRTGEGEKLFF
TRBJ1-5	-	TRBV15	-	TGTGCCACAAACGCAGGGGATAGGCAGCCCCAGCATTTT	CATNAGDRQPQHF
TRBJ1-4	-	TRBV19	-	TGTGCCAGTAGTACGCTTGCGCTTGCAACTAATGAAAAACTGTTTTTT	CASSTLALATNEKLFF
TRBJ2-2	-	TRBV12-3/TRBV12-4	-	TGTGCCAGCAGTTCACAGGGAGTGATGTTTTTT	CASSSQGVMFF
TRBJ2-5	-	TRBV9	TRBD1	TGTGCCAGCAGCGTAGTTTCCGGGACAGGGCAAGAGACCCAGTACTTC	CASSVVSGTGQETQYF
TRBJ1-2	-	TRBV27	-	TGTGCCAGCAGTTTATCGGGCCAGACCGACATCTATGGCTACACCTTC	CASSLSGQTDIYGYTF
TRBJ2-5	once	TRBV6-5	-	TGTGCCAGCAGTTATCTTCGGGAAGGCAGTGCGGAGACCCAGTACTTC	CASSYLREGSAETQYF
TRBJ2-7	-	TRBV3-1/TRBV3-2	-	TGTGCCAGCAGCCAAGATATGTTCGGGGGATCGCCCTACGAGCAGTACTTC	CASSQDMFGGSPYEQYF
TRBJ1-2	-	TRBV4-3	-	TGCGCCAGCAGGAGCAGGGGCTTCGATGGCTACACCTTC	CASRSRGFDGYTF
TRBJ1-5	-	TRBV19	-	TGTGCCAGTAGTATAAGGGGAACTCAGCCCCAGCATTTT	CASSIRGTQPQHF
TRBJ1-5	few	TRBV15	-	TGTGCCACCAGCAGAGGTGGGGCTGGTCAGCCCCAGCATTTT	CATSRGGAGQPQHF
TRBJ1-4	-	TRBV5-6	-	TGTGCCAGCAGCATACAGGGAAATGAAAAACTGTTTTTT	CASSIQGNEKLFF